Following are 32 T cell receptor beta chains from one sample sequenced in a study of neurological immune-mediated disorders. Each CDR3 protein gets one entry after TCRdb re-called the 5' RACE reads with MiXCR. The sample holds about 53,000 distinct CDR3 sequences, over 15% seen once. Sequences were obtained from PBMCs. The receptors originated from a man between 60 and 75 years old in good health.

This clonotype came up a few times. This sequence joins TRBV4-1 and TRBJ2-3; the D gene is possibly TRBD2 (6 bases). The germline CDR1 and CDR2 sequences are MGHRA and YSYEKL. The CDR3 has 16 amino acids. Trimming took off 4 bases at V and 2 bases at J, with 16 bases between the two ends. Written as DNA, the CDR3 is TGCGCCAGCAGCCTCCACGGGGGAGGCGCCACAGATACGCAGTATTTT. Its protein product is CASSLHGGGATDTQYF.

Many counts were recorded for this clonotype. The V gene is TRBV12-3 or TRBV12-4, the J gene TRBJ2-7; no clear D gene. This CDR3 contains 11 residues. The CDR3 nucleotides read TGTGCTCAGTGGAACTCCTACGAGCAGTACTTC. This gives the protein CAQWNSYEQYF.

The chain joins TRBV13 to TRBJ2-5; the D gene is possibly TRBD1 (5 bases). Between the trimmed V and J ends, which lost 5 bases and 1 base, there was a span of 8 bases. There are 13 residues in the CDR3. Germline V lookup: CDR1 PRHDT, CDR2 FYEKMQ (reference sequence). The CDR3 DNA reads as TGTGCCAGCAGCCACAGGATCCAAGAGACCCAGTACTTC. Its translation is CASSHRIQETQYF.

This clonotype was seen at least ten times. This sequence joins TRBV6-6 and TRBJ2-1, with a weak D call TRBD1 (6 bases). Trimming stripped 0 bases from V and 10 bases from J, with 22 bases between. This CDR3 is built from 17 residues. Germline-derived CDR1 and CDR2 are MNHNY and SVGAGI (reference sequence). CDR3 amino acids: CASSYSIGQSSSEEQFF. The CDR3 DNA follows: TGTGCCAGCAGTTACTCGATAGGACAGTCCTCGTCAGAAGAGCAGTTCTTC.

This clonotype was detected ten times or more. The chain combines TRBV5-1 with TRBJ2-7; unclear D gene. Germline CDR1 and CDR2: SGHRS and YFSETQ. There are 13 residues in the CDR3. The ends were cut back, 2 bases at V and 0 bases at J, with 6 bases in the middle. The CDR3 loop reads CASSFASSYEQYF. The CDR3 nucleotides are TGCGCCAGCAGCTTCGCCAGCTCCTACGAGCAGTACTTC.

Worth noting for this clonotype: A much larger clone sits a single nucleotide away, making a read error possible. V gene TRBV3-1 combines with J gene TRBJ2-1, with TRBD2 matching over 7 bases. This CDR3 has 15 amino acids. Germline lookup yields CDR1 LGHDT and CDR2 YNNKEL (reference sequence). CDR3 sequence (DNA): TGTGCCAGCAGCCAAACGATACCAAAGACTAGCAGAGTGTCCTTC. This gives the protein CASSQTIPKTSRVSF.

This clonotype was seen ten or more times. The V gene is TRBV10-2, the J gene TRBJ2-1; no firm D call. Deletions cut 6 bases from V and 0 bases from J, with 12 bases between. This CDR3 has 15 residues. CDR1 is WSHSY and CDR2 is SAAADI in the germline V gene. CDR3 DNA: TGCGCCAGCAGCTTAGCCGCAAGCTCCTACAATGAGCAGTTCTTC. It encodes CASSLAASSYNEQFF.

This clonotype was found many times. J is TRBJ1-4 and V is TRBV5-1; 7 nucleotides line up with TRBD1. The CDR3 runs 15 residues. CDR1 SGHRS and CDR2 YFSETQ come from the germline V gene. V shed 0 bases, J shed 3 bases, and the junction held 2 bases outside the gene matches. CDR3 residues: CASSLEGTANEKLFF. CDR3 in DNA: TGCGCCAGCAGCTTGGAAGGGACAGCTAATGAAAAACTGTTTTTT.

This clonotype showed up many times. The chain links TRBV6-5 to TRBJ2-3; D is unclear. Trimming removed 0 bases from V and 5 bases from J, with 0 bases in between. CDR3 length: 11 residues. Germline V gene lookup returns CDR1 MNHEY and CDR2 SVGAGI. The CDR3 DNA reads TGTGCCAGCAGTTACTCAGATACGCAGTATTTT. Its translation is CASSYSDTQYF.

This clonotype was recorded many times. The V gene is TRBV2, the J gene TRBJ2-7, with no clear D. V lost 7 bases and J lost 3, with 19 bases in between. Per the germline V gene, CDR1 is SNHLY and CDR2 is FYNNEI. This CDR3 comprises 15 residues. CDR3 DNA: TGTGCCAGCAAGTATAGGACCGCGACCCTCTACGAGCAGTACTTC. Amino acids: CASKYRTATLYEQYF.

This clonotype was observed at least ten times. The chain uses TRBV29-1 and TRBJ2-1, with a possible D match to TRBD1 (5 bases). The V gene lost 3 bases and the J gene lost 0 bases, with 12 bases spanning the gap. CDR3 length: 15 amino acids. CDR1 and CDR2 (germline): SQVTM, ANQGSEA. CDR3 nucleotides: TGCAGCGTTGATCCACAGGAGAGCTCCTACAATGAGCAGTTCTTC. It translates to CSVDPQESSYNEQFF.

This clonotype was seen repeatedly, ten times or more. The chain couples TRBV18 to TRBJ1-5, with D hard to call. CDR3 length: 13 residues. Trimming stripped 1 base from V and 5 bases from J, with 6 bases between. CDR1 is KGHSH and CDR2 is LQKENI in the germline V gene. The CDR3 is CASSPRSDQPQHF. Here the CDR3 DNA reads TGTGCCAGCTCACCACGGTCTGATCAGCCCCAGCATTTT.

For this clonotype: An end of the junction does not agree with germline; a read error may underlie this. The chain employs TRBV29-1 and TRBJ2-2; TRBD2 aligns across 9 bases. The CDR3 is 15 residues long. The germline gives CDR1 SQVTM, CDR2 ANQGSEA. The CDR3 here is CSVPTSGTNTGELYF. CDR3 DNA sequence: TGCAGCGTTCCGACTAGCGGAACGAACACCGGGGAGCTGTATTTT.

The sample holds a few counts of this clonotype. The chain recombines TRBV10-3 with TRBJ2-1, with a possible D match to TRBD2 (7 bases). V was shortened by 11 bases and J by 3 bases, with 14 bases between the two germline ends. The germline CDR1 and CDR2 sequences are ENHRY and SYGVKD. There are 13 residues in the CDR3. Here the CDR3 reads CASRGGGYNEQFF. Written as DNA, the CDR3 is TGTGCCTCCCGGGGAGGGGGCTACAATGAGCAGTTCTTC.

This clonotype was seen many times. The gene calls are TRBV27 and TRBJ2-7; 12 bases align to TRBD2. The J segment lost 3 bases and the V segment lost 4 bases, leaving 7 bases of the junction unmatched. This CDR3 spans 16 amino acids. CDR1 and CDR2 (germline): MNHEY, SMNVEV (reference sequence). This CDR3 is CASSSRTSGANYEQYF. The CDR3 DNA is TGTGCCAGCAGTTCCCGGACTAGCGGGGCCAACTACGAGCAGTACTTC.

At least ten counts were recorded for this clonotype. The chain employs TRBV11-2 and TRBJ2-7, with 9 bases lining up with TRBD1. This CDR3 has 16 amino acids. Trimming removed 1 base from V and 5 bases from J; junction bases left unmatched: 9. Per the germline V gene, CDR1 is SGHAT and CDR2 is FQNNGV. CDR3: CASSLVSGTGLNEQYF. CDR3 bases: TGTGCCAGCAGCTTAGTCTCGGGGACAGGGTTAAACGAGCAGTACTTC.

This clonotype was recorded at least ten times. The chain employs TRBV7-9 and TRBJ2-7; possibly TRBD2 for D (5 bases). Trimming took off 5 bases at V and 7 bases at J, with 24 bases between the two ends. This CDR3 has 16 amino acids. Germline V CDR1 and CDR2: SEHNR, FQNEAQ (reference sequence). The CDR3 nucleotides are TGTGCCAGCAGCCCCCGGGGTAGCGAAGGGTTTGGAGAGCAGTACTTC. It translates to CASSPRGSEGFGEQYF.

This clonotype has at least ten counts. The genes are TRBV5-1 and TRBJ1-2, with D unclear. Trimming pared 2 bases from V and 4 bases from J, leaving 12 bases between. Germline assignment: CDR1 SGHRS and CDR2 YFSETQ. This CDR3 comprises 14 residues. CDR3 in amino acids: CASSFGTDPYGYTF. The CDR3 DNA reads TGCGCCAGCAGCTTCGGCACAGACCCCTATGGCTACACCTTC. Filled out from reference TRBV5-1 and TRBJ1-2, the complete variable domain reads KAGVTQTPRYLIKTRGQQVTLSCSPISGHRSVSWYQQTPGQGLQFLFEYFSETQRNKGNFPGRFSGRQFSNSRSEMNVSTLELGDSALYLCASSFGTDPYGYTFGSGTRLTVV.

The table lists this clonotype with many counts. This chain links TRBV15 with TRBJ1-5; D is unclear. V was cut by 0 bases and J by 3 bases, with 6 bases left in between. The length of the CDR3 is 14 residues. Germline CDR1 LNHNV, CDR2 YYDKDF (reference sequence). The CDR3 DNA is TGTGCCACCAGCAGAGACACAGACAATCAGCCCCAGCATTTT. This codes for CATSRDTDNQPQHF.

This clonotype has ten or more counts. J is TRBJ2-3 and V is TRBV12-3 or TRBV12-4; D call uncertain. The CDR3 extends over 14 amino acids. Trimming stripped 8 bases from V and 5 bases from J, with 17 bases between. This chain's CDR3 is CASSRASEGDTQYF. The CDR3 DNA is TGTGCCAGCTCCCGGGCTTCTGAAGGAGATACGCAGTATTTT.

In its sample, this clonotype was seen many times. The chain employs TRBV7-9 and TRBJ2-1; D gene ambiguous. CDR1 and CDR2 from the germline V gene are SEHNR and FQNEAQ (reference sequence). CDR3 length equals 12 residues. Between the trimmed V and J ends, which lost 3 bases and 0 bases, there was a span of 0 bases. The CDR3 bases are TGTGCCAGCAGCTTCTCCTACAATGAGCAGTTCTTC. It translates to CASSFSYNEQFF.

There are many counts of this clonotype. This chain joins TRBV28 and TRBJ2-5, with 7 positions matching TRBD1. The V segment lost 9 bases and the J segment 3 bases; nucleotides outside the gene matches: 10. The CDR3 spans 14 residues. Germline CDR1 is MDHEN and CDR2 is SYDVKM. The CDR3 nucleotides are TGTGCCAGTAACCGACAGGGTGCTGAAGAGACCCAGTACTTC. Translated, it gives CASNRQGAEETQYF.

This clonotype was recorded at least ten times. This chain uses TRBV10-3 with TRBJ2-3; D is undetermined. V lost 2 bases to trimming and J lost 2 bases, with 5 bases between them. CDR3 length equals 13 residues. Germline V gene lookup returns CDR1 ENHRY and CDR2 SYGVKD. The CDR3 loop reads CAISEAPTDTQYF. In DNA, the CDR3 is TGTGCCATCAGTGAGGCACCCACAGATACGCAGTATTTT.

This clonotype has at least ten counts. The chain combines TRBV4-1 with TRBJ1-2; 9 positions match TRBD1. In germline, CDR1 is MGHRA, CDR2 YSYEKL. V gave up 4 bases and J gave up 0 bases; unmatched junction bases: 6. This CDR3 region has 16 residues. This CDR3 is CASSPGQGASNYGYTF. The CDR3 coding sequence is TGCGCCAGCAGCCCGGGACAGGGAGCTTCTAACTATGGCTACACCTTC.

There are many counts of this clonotype. This chain links TRBV20-1 with TRBJ2-1; D call uncertain. CDR1 is DFQATT, CDR2 SNEGSKA, per germline (reference sequence). Trimming cost V 3 bases and J 7 bases, with 7 bases left between them. This CDR3 is built from 11 residues. The DNA for the CDR3 is TGCAGTGCTAGGCTCAGAAATGAGCAGTTCTTC. It encodes CSARLRNEQFF.

At least ten counts were recorded for this clonotype. The CDR3 DNA sequence: TGCAGTGCTAGCCCGACAGGAAGGGACTATGGCTACACCTTC. This encodes CSASPTGRDYGYTF. V usage is TRBV20-1 and J usage is TRBJ1-2; D is perhaps TRBD1 (6 bases). Per the germline V gene, CDR1 is DFQATT and CDR2 is SNEGSKA (reference sequence). This CDR3 spans 14 amino acids. V was trimmed by 3 bases and J by 3 bases, leaving 14 bases between them.

This clonotype appeared many times. V and J are TRBV5-5 and TRBJ2-6; D is undetermined. This CDR3 is built from 15 residues. Trimming shortened V by 0 bases and J by 4 bases, and 8 bases separated the two germline ends. Per the germline V gene, CDR1 is SGHKS and CDR2 is YYEKEE (reference sequence). This CDR3 is CASSLEVSGANVLTF. CDR3 bases: TGTGCCAGCAGCTTGGAAGTCTCCGGGGCCAACGTCCTGACTTTC.

There are many counts of this clonotype. CDR3 sequence reads: CASLDTGTGYGYTF. For the CDR3, the DNA is TGTGCCAGCCTAGACACCGGGACAGGCTATGGCTACACCTTC. This chain connects TRBV7-9 to TRBJ1-2; 8 bases fit TRBD1. V lost 8 bases, J lost 4 bases, and 9 bases stayed unmatched. In germline, CDR1 is SEHNR, CDR2 FQNEAQ (reference sequence). The length of the CDR3 is 14 residues.

This clonotype was recorded at least ten times. The chain combines TRBV2 with TRBJ1-6, with TRBD1 matching over 10 bases. Trimming took 4 bases from V and 8 from J; bases not matched to a gene: 2. The CDR3 sequence is 14 residues long. From germline, CDR1 is SNHLY and CDR2 FYNNEI. The CDR3 loop is CASSGGTGDSPLHF. In DNA form, the CDR3 reads TGTGCCAGCAGTGGAGGGACAGGGGATTCACCCCTCCACTTT.

The chain is built from TRBV5-5 and TRBJ2-7, with 9 bases matching TRBD1. After removal of 4 bases from V and 5 bases from J, the junction contained 7 bases not matched to a gene. Germline lookup yields CDR1 SGHKS and CDR2 YYEKEE (reference sequence). The CDR3 has 14 residues. In DNA, the CDR3 is TGTGCCAGCAGCAAAGGACAGGGGAATAACGAGCAGTACTTC. Protein sequence: CASSKGQGNNEQYF.

This clonotype occurred a few times. CDR3 protein: CASSQNILRALPLAESVQFF. The DNA for the CDR3 is TGTGCCAGCAGCCAAAACATCCTACGAGCGCTGCCCCTGGCGGAGTCGGTGCAGTTCTTC. This sequence joins TRBV3-1 and TRBJ2-1; no firm D call. This CDR3 has 20 residues. Germline V gene lookup returns CDR1 LGHDT and CDR2 YNNKEL (reference sequence). The V gene lost 2 bases and the J gene lost 12 bases, with 35 bases spanning the gap.

This clonotype has at least ten counts. The rearrangement joins TRBV7-2 to TRBJ2-1; D remains unclear. V was trimmed by 5 bases and J by 7 bases, leaving 15 bases between them. The CDR3 spans 14 residues. Per germline, CDR1 SGHTA and CDR2 FQGNSA. The CDR3 loop reads CASSRRLATNEQFF. The CDR3 nucleotides are TGTGCCAGCAGCCGCCGACTGGCTACGAATGAGCAGTTCTTC.